This T cell receptor (beta chain) was obtained from a study of lymphopenia after photon versus proton radiotherapy (dated by TCRdb to the late 2010s). In the study overall: In patients with gastrointestinal tumors who developed high-grade lymphopenia, the study compared the immunological effects of photon radiation therapy with those of proton radiation therapy. The goal of the study was to characterize the differences between the two radiation modalities in how they affect the immune system. The cohort comprised more than 15 patients with gastrointestinal tumors who received either photon or proton therapy and then developed lymphopenia. General study outcomes and caveats: Across the cohort, among patients who died, a greater drop in TCR diversity after the nadir was inversely correlated with overall survival time. During treatment, patients who received photon therapy lost naive T cells and TCR diversity and gained effector/memory populations, whereas patients who received proton therapy remained relatively stable. After the lymphocyte count nadir, repertoires from photon-treated patients showed oligoclonal expansion, particularly of CD8+ Temra cells, and this expansion drove the decline in diversity. The survival association was examined only in patients who died, and the authors described better survival with proton therapy as a possibility, not as a demonstrated result.

Notes on this clone: The specificity of this receptor is unknown. No per-base quality is available; no much larger clone lies one base away.

The cysteine opens and the phenylalanine closes a CDR3 of 15 amino acids. The retained sequence is limited to the CDR3, 45 bases, with the frame set at the first base. V is trimmed back by 7 bases and J by 8 bases, and the junction contains 13 bases that no gene match accounts for. The germline V gene gives CDR1 as SGHAT and CDR2 as FQNNGV. Libraries were made using the immunoSEQ multiplex PCR assay. T cell repertoires were profiled with deep sequencing of rearranged TCR beta loci together with multiparametric flow cytometry. Here the immuneACCESS table is served through TCRdb, limited to in-frame sequences with V and J called. Missing clones are a known gap in these copies; in checked studies unresolved V genes cover under half, and the rest lacks a known reason. The sample table shows some 20,000 clones, and roughly four fifths are seen once. The biggest ten clones account for around 3% of the sample.

The chain is made from TRBV11-2 and TRBJ2-1, with 8 central nucleotides matching TRBD2. The material was peripheral blood, obtained from a patient treated with photon-based radiotherapy. This clonotype originated in a woman aged 45-65 years with pancreatic cancer. The base sequence is TGTGCCAGCAAAAAACCCGGGACTAGGGTCCATGAGCAGTTCTTC. Translated, it gives CASKKPGTRVHEQFF.